This T cell receptor (beta chain) is drawn from a study of cytomegalovirus exposure and HLA in healthy donors. Looking at the study overall: A prior study identified approximately 120 million unique TCR beta sequences from some 180 million T cells. Broader study findings: Accounts indicate the classifier identified cytomegalovirus status with strong specificity and sensitivity. Researchers catalogued 150 or so TCR beta chains as cytomegalovirus-associated.

In regard to this clone: The antigen is undetermined.

This CDR3 is 15 amino acids long. V was shortened by 6 bases and J by 1 base, with 13 bases between the two germline ends. The germline V gene encodes CDR1 KGHSH and CDR2 LQKENI. With 60 Vbeta and 13 Jbeta primers, the PCR was carried out. TCRdb's copy holds only in-frame clones and misses some; the assay was immunoSEQ multiplex PCR. In total, the table holds some 150,000 clones. The receptor's source is a man in his forties or fifties in good health and CMV-seronegative. V and J are TRBV18 and TRBJ1-5; tentatively, D is TRBD1 (6 bases). Sequencing was performed on PBMCs. In DNA, the CDR3 is TGTGCCAGCTCCTCGAGAACAGGGAGCAATCAGCCCCAGCATTTT. Its protein is CASSSRTGSNQPQHF. Full variable domain (remainder filled in from reference TRBV18 and TRBJ1-5): NAGVMQNPRHLVRRRGQEARLRCSPMKGHSHVYWYRQLPEEGLKFMVYLQKENIIDESGMPKERFSAEFPKEGPSILRIQQVVRGDSAAYFCASSSRTGSNQPQHFGDGTRLSIL.